This T cell receptor beta chain was identified in a study of blood T cell repertoires in COVID-19. Study-level background: COVID-19 samples, acute and convalescent, were from the United States, Italy and Spain. The analysed material was cDNA or gDNA that came from T cells, B-cell-depleted T cells, or PBMCs.

In the original workflow: Reference gene primers were amplified, and this amplification served to estimate nucleated cell counts. This table comes from immunoSEQ multiplex PCR, and its TCRdb copy is limited to in-frame clones, with some not included. V and J calls plus clone size are reproduced from that table; the DNA served to infer D and trimming. Counted here are roughly 220,000 clones, roughly 90% occurring once; the ten biggest clones make up over 3%. Participant age was about 18 to 89 years, and participants resided in around 24 US areas. Germline V lookup: CDR1 SGHRS, CDR2 YFSETQ. V lost 4 bases and J lost 4, with 12 bases in between. This CDR3 is built from 14 residues.

Sample: PBMCs or T cells enriched from blood (not recorded which). The J gene is TRBJ1-3, the V gene TRBV5-1; D gene ambiguous. The TCR was taken from a woman between 35 and 50 years old with acute COVID-19. Here the CDR3 reads CASSAAFEGNTIYF. The DNA of the CDR3 is TGCGCCAGCAGCGCCGCCTTTGAGGGAAACACCATATATTTT.